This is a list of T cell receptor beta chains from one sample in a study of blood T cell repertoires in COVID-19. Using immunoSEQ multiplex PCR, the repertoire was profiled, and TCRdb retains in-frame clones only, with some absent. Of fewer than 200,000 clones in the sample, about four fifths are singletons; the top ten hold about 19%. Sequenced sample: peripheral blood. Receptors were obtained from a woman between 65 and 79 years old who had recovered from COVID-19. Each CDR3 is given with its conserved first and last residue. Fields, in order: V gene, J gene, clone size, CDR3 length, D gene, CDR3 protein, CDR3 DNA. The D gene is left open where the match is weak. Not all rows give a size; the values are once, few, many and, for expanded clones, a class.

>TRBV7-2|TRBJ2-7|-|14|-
CASSQRDSYYEQYF
TGTGCCAGCAGCCAACGGGACTCCTACTACGAGCAGTACTTC
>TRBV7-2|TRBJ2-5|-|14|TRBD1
CASSLGQGAGTQYF
TGTGCCAGCAGCTTAGGACAGGGGGCCGGGACCCAGTACTTC
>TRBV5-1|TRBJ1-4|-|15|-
CASSPGSATNEKLFF
TGCGCCAGCAGCCCCGGGAGTGCAACTAATGAAAAACTGTTTTTT
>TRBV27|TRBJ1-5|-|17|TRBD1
CASSLRIGSGGTQPQHF
TGTGCCAGCAGTTTAAGGATCGGGTCAGGGGGTACTCAGCCCCAGCATTTT
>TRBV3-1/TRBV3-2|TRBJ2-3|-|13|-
CASSQASTDTQYF
TGTGCCAGCAGCCAAGCCTCCACAGATACGCAGTATTTT
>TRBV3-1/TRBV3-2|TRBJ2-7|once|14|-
CASSRRGASYEQYF
TGTGCCAGCAGCCGTCGCGGGGCGTCCTACGAGCAGTACTTC
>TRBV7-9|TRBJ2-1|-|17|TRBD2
CASSLGTSGGHHNEQFF
TGTGCCAGCAGCCTCGGGACTAGCGGGGGCCACCACAATGAGCAGTTCTTC
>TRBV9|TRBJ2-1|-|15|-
CASSTGGITYNEQFF
TGTGCCAGCAGCACTGGCGGTATTACCTACAATGAGCAGTTCTTC
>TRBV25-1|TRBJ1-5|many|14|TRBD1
CASEQGGGNQPQHF
TGTGCCTCGGAACAGGGGGGAGGCAATCAGCCCCAGCATTTT
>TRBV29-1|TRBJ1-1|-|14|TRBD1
CSVDRDPMNTEAFF
TGCAGCGTGGACAGGGACCCCATGAACACTGAAGCTTTCTTT
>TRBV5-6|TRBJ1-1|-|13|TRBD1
CASSKTGGTEAFF
TGTGCCAGCAGCAAGACAGGGGGCACTGAAGCTTTCTTT
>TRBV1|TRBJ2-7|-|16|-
CTSSPRLAGGPYEQYF
TGCACCAGCAGCCCCCGACTAGCGGGGGGGCCCTACGAGCAGTACTTC
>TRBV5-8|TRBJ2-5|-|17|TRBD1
CASSPGDRGSGEETQYF
TGTGCCAGCAGCCCCGGGGACAGGGGGTCCGGCGAAGAGACCCAGTACTTC
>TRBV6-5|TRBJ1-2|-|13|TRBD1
CASGGTGNYGYTF
TGTGCCAGCGGCGGGACAGGGAACTATGGCTACACCTTC
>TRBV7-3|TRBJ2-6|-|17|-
CASSLSHGQPGANVLTF
TGTGCCAGCAGCCTAAGTCATGGACAGCCTGGGGCCAACGTCCTGACTTTC
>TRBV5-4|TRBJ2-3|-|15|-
CASSPGGAQWDTQYF
TGTGCCAGCAGCCCCGGGGGAGCCCAGTGGGATACGCAGTATTTT
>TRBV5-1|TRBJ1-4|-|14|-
CASSGEATNEKLFF
TGCGCCAGCAGCGGAGAGGCAACTAATGAAAAACTGTTTTTT
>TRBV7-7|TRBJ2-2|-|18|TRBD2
CASSLVLAGGANTGELFF
TGTGCTAGCAGCTTAGTCCTAGCGGGGGGCGCAAACACCGGGGAGCTGTTTTTT
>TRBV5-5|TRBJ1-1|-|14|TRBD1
CASSGGTANTEAFF
TGTGCCAGCAGCGGGGGGACAGCGAACACTGAAGCTTTCTTT
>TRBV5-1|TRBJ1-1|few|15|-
CASSSTYSGDTEAFF
TGCGCCAGCAGCTCCACTTATTCGGGGGACACTGAAGCTTTCTTT
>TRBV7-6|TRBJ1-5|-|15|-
CASSAGLGGNQPQHF
TGTGCCAGCAGCGCGGGACTGGGGGGCAATCAGCCCCAGCATTTT
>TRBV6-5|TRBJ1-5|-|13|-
CASAVGRDQPQHF
TGTGCCAGCGCCGTAGGGCGGGATCAGCCCCAGCATTTT
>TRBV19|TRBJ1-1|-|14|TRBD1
CASSADRGEAEAFF
TGTGCCAGTAGTGCTGACAGGGGAGAGGCTGAAGCTTTCTTT
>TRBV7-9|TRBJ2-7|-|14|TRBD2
CASSYRGGTYEQYF
TGTGCCAGCAGCTATAGGGGAGGGACCTACGAGCAGTACTTC
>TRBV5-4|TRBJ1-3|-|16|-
CASSLGGSRSGNTIYF
TGTGCCAGCAGCTTGGGGGGCAGCCGCTCTGGAAACACCATATATTTT
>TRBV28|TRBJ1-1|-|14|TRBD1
CASSLLAGGGEAFF
TGTGCCAGCAGTTTATTGGCAGGGGGCGGTGAAGCTTTCTTT
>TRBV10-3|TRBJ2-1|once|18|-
CAISAPPSGRGTYNEQFF
TGTGCCATCAGTGCCCCCCCCTCCGGACGGGGAACCTACAATGAGCAGTTCTTC
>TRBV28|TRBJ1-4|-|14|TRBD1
CASSSPTGAEKLFF
TGTGCCAGCAGCTCGCCGACAGGGGCGGAAAAACTGTTTTTT
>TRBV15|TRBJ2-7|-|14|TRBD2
CATSRLAGVYEQYF
TGTGCCACCAGCAGACTAGCGGGAGTGTACGAGCAGTACTTC
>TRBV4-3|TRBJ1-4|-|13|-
CASSPARGEKLFF
TGCGCCAGCAGCCCGGCCCGGGGTGAAAAACTGTTTTTT
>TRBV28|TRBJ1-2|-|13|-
CASNPPGSYGYTF
TGTGCCAGCAACCCACCGGGGAGCTATGGCTACACCTTC
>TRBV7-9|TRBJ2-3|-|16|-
CASSLSRAEGTDTQYF
TGTGCCAGCAGCTTATCCCGGGCGGAGGGCACAGATACGCAGTATTTT
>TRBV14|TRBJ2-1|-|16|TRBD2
CASSRPLAGGRDEQFF
TGTGCCAGCAGCCGCCCCCTAGCGGGGGGGCGCGATGAGCAGTTCTTC
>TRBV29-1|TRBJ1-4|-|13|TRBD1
CSGLGQGGEKLFF
TGCAGCGGCCTCGGGCAGGGGGGTGAAAAACTGTTTTTT
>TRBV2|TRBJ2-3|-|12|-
CASSEISDTQYF
TGTGCCAGCAGTGAAATTTCGGATACGCAGTATTTT
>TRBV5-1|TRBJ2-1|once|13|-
CASSPPRLDEQFF
TGCGCCAGCAGCCCCCCTAGGCTCGATGAGCAGTTCTTC
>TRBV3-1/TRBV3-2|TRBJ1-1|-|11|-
CASSQRLRAFF
TGTGCCAGCAGCCAACGGTTGCGAGCTTTCTTT
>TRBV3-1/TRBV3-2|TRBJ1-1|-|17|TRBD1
CASSQGATGWGSTEAFF
TGTGCCAGCAGCCAAGGGGCGACAGGGTGGGGGAGCACTGAAGCTTTCTTT
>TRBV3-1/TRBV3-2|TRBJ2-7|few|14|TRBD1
CASSQGDRSYEQYF
TGTGCCAGCAGCCAAGGGGACAGATCCTACGAGCAGTACTTC